This T cell receptor beta chain was retrieved from a study of T cell changes during pregnancy in multiple sclerosis. V lost 5 bases and J lost 4, with 9 bases in between. CDR1 SGHVS and CDR2 FQNEAQ come from the germline V gene. This CDR3 is built from 13 residues. TCRdb's copy holds only in-frame clones and misses some; the assay was immunoSEQ multiplex PCR. The data hold about 100,000 clones, with 90% to 95% observed a single time. The genes are TRBV7-8 and TRBJ1-5, with a possible D match to TRBD1 (6 bases). This clonotype was sampled from a female donor with multiple sclerosis, enrolled in a pregnancy study. The input for sequencing was peripheral blood, taken before pregnancy. The CDR3 nucleotides are TGTGCCAGCAGCCCCACAGGGAATCAGCCCCAGCATTTT. Amino acid sequence: CASSPTGNQPQHF.